The present T cell receptor beta chain was sequenced within a study of shared clonotypes between healthy human individuals. Looking at the study overall: In total, the donors were a couple of women and a few men aged 18 to 49.

Study-wide points: Sequencing depth was expected to affect clonotype sharing among donors. Naive CD4 clonotype sharing across a handful of donors was 4.5% to 6%.

The data were produced by immunoSEQ multiplex PCR, yet TCRdb's version contains in-frame clones alone and is incomplete. The sample includes roughly 110,000 clones, under 70% of them seen just once. V shed 4 bases and J shed 6 bases, with 16 bases lying between them. The length of the CDR3 is 15 residues. The V gene's germline CDR1 is SEHNR and CDR2 FQNEAQ (reference sequence). About this clone itself: The target antigen is unknown.

This clonotype was obtained from a woman in her twenties or thirties in good health. The chain carries TRBV7-9 and TRBJ2-1; D remains ambiguous. Sequenced sample: memory CD8+ T cells sorted from blood. Subset: CD45RO+ cells pooled with CCR7-negative TemRA cells. In nucleotides, the CDR3 is TGTGCCAGCAGCTCCTATCGGACCGCACCCAATGAGCAGTTCTTC. Protein: CASSSYRTAPNEQFF.